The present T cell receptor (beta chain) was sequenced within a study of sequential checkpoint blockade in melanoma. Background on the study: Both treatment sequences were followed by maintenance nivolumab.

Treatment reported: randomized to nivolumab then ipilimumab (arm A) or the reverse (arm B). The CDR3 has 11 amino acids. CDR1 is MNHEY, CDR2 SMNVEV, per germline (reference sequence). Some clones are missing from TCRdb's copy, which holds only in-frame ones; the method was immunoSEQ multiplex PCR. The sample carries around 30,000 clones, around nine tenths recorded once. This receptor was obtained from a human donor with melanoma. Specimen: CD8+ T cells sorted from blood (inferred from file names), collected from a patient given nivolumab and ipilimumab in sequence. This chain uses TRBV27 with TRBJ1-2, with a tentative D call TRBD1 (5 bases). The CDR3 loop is CAAGQNYGYTF. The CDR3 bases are TGTGCGGCGGGGCAGAACTATGGCTACACCTTC.